Each of the 31 T cell receptor beta chains below was sequenced from the same sample in a study of blood T cell repertoires in COVID-19 (dated by TCRdb to the early 2020s). Receptor amplification or capture employed the immunoSEQ multiplex PCR assay. TCRdb limited this immuneACCESS table to in-frame rearrangements with V and J called. A share of clones is missing; checked studies link under half to unresolved V genes, and the rest is unexplained. Counted in this sample were hundreds of thousands of clones; about 91% of them appeared once. The leading ten clones occupy about 9.9% of the sample. The sample was PBMCs or T cells enriched from blood (not recorded which). The receptors were gathered from a woman aged 40 to 50 who had recovered from COVID-19.

This chain uses TRBV3-1 (or the pseudogene TRBV3-2) with TRBJ2-3; TRBD2 might be the D (7 bases). The CDR3 has 14 residues. Trimming removed 2 bases from V and 6 bases from J, with 12 bases in between. CDR1 is LGHDT, CDR2 YNNKEL, per germline (reference sequence). CDR3: CASSQKGGADTQYF. CDR3 sequence (DNA): TGTGCCAGCAGCCAAAAGGGGGGGGCGGATACGCAGTATTTT.

The rearrangement joins TRBV9 to TRBJ2-7, with 7 bases lining up with TRBD2. The CDR3 has 15 amino acids. The germline gives CDR1 SGDLS, CDR2 YYNGEE. V gave up 0 bases and J gave up 5 bases; unmatched junction bases: 8. CDR3 sequence: CASSVGRGLYDEQYF. The DNA for the CDR3 is TGTGCCAGCAGCGTAGGGCGGGGACTATACGACGAGCAGTACTTC.

This clone was observed a handful of times. CDR3 residues: CASSLTGLSYGYTF. In DNA, the CDR3 is TGTGCCAGTAGCCTGACAGGTCTTTCTTATGGCTACACCTTC. The chain carries TRBV19 and TRBJ1-2, with D perhaps matching TRBD1 (6 bases). The CDR3 length is 14 residues. Germline values: CDR1 LNHDA, CDR2 SQIVND (reference sequence). V was shortened by 6 bases and J by 5 bases, with 16 bases between the two germline ends.

The chain has TRBV29-1 and TRBJ2-7; a weak D match, TRBD2 (6 bases). This CDR3 spans 12 amino acids. V lost 4 bases and J 5 bases, leaving 12 bases between the germline ends. Germline V gene sequence: CDR1 SQVTM, CDR2 ANQGSEA. CDR3 nucleotides: TGCAGCGTTGGTCAGGGAGGCCACGAGCAGTACTTC. It codes for CSVGQGGHEQYF.

The chain is built from TRBV30 and TRBJ1-1; TRBD1 agrees at 7 bases. The CDR3 has 15 amino acids. The germline V gene has CDR1 GTSNPN and CDR2 SVGIG (reference sequence). J was trimmed by 0 bases and V by 3 bases; bases with no gene match: 7. As DNA, the CDR3 is TGTGCCTGGAGGCCACAGGGGCTTTTGAACACTGAAGCTTTCTTT. Amino acid sequence: CAWRPQGLLNTEAFF.

There are a few counts of this clone. The chain carries TRBV6-6 and TRBJ1-2; D might be TRBD1 (6 bases). Germline CDR1 reads MNHNY; CDR2 reads SVGAGI (reference sequence). The CDR3 spans 14 residues. V dropped 0 bases and J dropped 7 bases, with 12 bases sitting between them. The CDR3 here is CASSYSGQGSGYTF. The CDR3 bases are TGTGCCAGCAGTTACTCGGGCCAGGGGAGTGGCTACACCTTC.

V gene TRBV7-3 combines with J gene TRBJ2-2, with D tentatively TRBD2 (6 bases). The length of the CDR3 is 14 residues. Trimming cost V 4 bases and J 2 bases, with 8 bases left between them. Germline V gene lookup returns CDR1 SGHTA and CDR2 FQGTGA. CDR3 DNA: TGTGCCAGCAGCTCGGGACTCAACACCGGGGAGCTGTTTTTT. Translated, it gives CASSSGLNTGELFF.

This chain connects TRBV27 to TRBJ1-1; D unclear. This CDR3 is built from 13 residues. Trimming took 4 bases from V and 1 from J, leaving 7 bases between them. Germline V lookup: CDR1 MNHEY, CDR2 SMNVEV (reference sequence). This CDR3 reads CASSYLRNTEAFF. CDR3 nucleotide sequence: TGTGCCAGCAGTTACCTACGGAACACTGAAGCTTTCTTT.

This clone has a handful of counts. The V and J genes are TRBV9 and TRBJ1-1; perhaps TRBD1 as D (5 bases). This CDR3 region has 15 residues. Germline CDR1 SGDLS, CDR2 YYNGEE. V gave up 0 bases and J gave up 5 bases, with 14 bases separating them. CDR3 DNA: TGTGCCAGCAGCGTAGGCCCACGGGGGGAGACTGAAGCTTTCTTT. Encoded protein: CASSVGPRGETEAFF. The complete variable domain, with remaining parts taken from reference TRBV9 and TRBJ1-1, reads DSGVTQTPKHLITATGQRVTLRCSPRSGDLSVYWYQQSLDQGLQFLIQYYNGEERAKGNILERFSAQQFPDLHSELNLSSLELGDSALYFCASSVGPRGETEAFFGQGTRLTVV.

This chain joins TRBV20-1 and TRBJ2-3; 9 nucleotides line up with TRBD2. Germline values: CDR1 DFQATT, CDR2 SNEGSKA (reference sequence). The CDR3 has 14 residues. Trimming took 3 bases from V and 6 from J; bases not matched to a gene: 7. The CDR3 sequence: CSASVGGRADTQYF. CDR3 bases: TGCAGTGCTAGTGTGGGCGGGAGGGCGGATACGCAGTATTTT.

The CDR3 DNA reads as TGTGCCAGCAGCTTTGAGACAGGGAGGTACGAGCAGTACTTC. Protein product: CASSFETGRYEQYF. J is TRBJ2-7 and V is TRBV7-6, with D maybe TRBD1 (7 bases). Trimming took 3 bases from V and 4 from J, leaving 13 bases between them. This CDR3 is 14 amino acids long. Germline-derived CDR1 and CDR2 are SGHVS and FNYEAQ.

The V gene is TRBV5-1, the J gene TRBJ1-1; the match to TRBD1 covers 8 bases. The V gene's germline CDR1 is SGHRS and CDR2 YFSETQ. The CDR3 length is 18 residues. V lost 2 bases and J lost 3; bases outside the gene matches: 15. The CDR3, as DNA: TGCGCCAGCAGCTTCAATGGGGCAGGGGGCGAAGTCGACACTGAAGCTTTCTTT. Residues: CASSFNGAGGEVDTEAFF.

This sequence joins TRBV28 and TRBJ1-2; perhaps TRBD1 as D (6 bases). Deletions cut 11 bases from V and 3 bases from J, with 22 bases between. CDR1 is MDHEN, CDR2 SYDVKM, per germline. The CDR3 has 15 amino acids. The CDR3, as DNA: TGTGCCGCGGACTCGGGGGGCGCGTCCGACTATGGCTACACCTTC. Translation: CAADSGGASDYGYTF.

Details on this clone: The junction does not match germline at one end; this may be a read error. The V and J genes are TRBV10-2 and TRBJ2-6, with D possibly being TRBD2 (7 bases). The CDR3 length is 17 residues. The germline gives CDR1 WSHSY, CDR2 SAAADI. The CDR3 bases are TGCGCCAGCAATGAGGGAGGGGGGGCTCCTGGGGCCAACGTCCTGACTTTC. Protein: CASNEGGGAPGANVLTF.

This clone showed up just once. V usage is TRBV28 and J usage is TRBJ1-3; TRBD1 is a possible D gene (6 bases). There are 19 residues in the CDR3. CDR1 is MDHEN, CDR2 SYDVKM, per germline. V shed 7 bases and J shed 1 base, with 26 bases lying between them. The CDR3 sequence is CASIARDKASSGSGNTIYF. The CDR3 DNA is TGTGCCAGCATCGCCCGGGACAAAGCCTCATCCGGGTCTGGAAACACCATATATTTT.

The chain combines TRBV6-5 with TRBJ1-2; 8 bases fit TRBD1. The CDR3 has 13 residues. The V gene end was trimmed by 2 bases and the J gene end by 4 bases; junction bases not matched to a gene: 0. The germline V gene has CDR1 MNHEY and CDR2 SVGAGI. The CDR3, as DNA: TGTGCCAGCAGTTACGACAGGGGCTATGGCTACACCTTC. Protein product: CASSYDRGYGYTF.

This clone showed up just once. The sample contains more than one DNA sequence encoding this CDR3. The chain links TRBV7-9 to TRBJ2-7; TRBD1 is a possible D gene (6 bases). Germline CDR1 and CDR2: SEHNR and FQNEAQ (reference sequence). With 5 bases removed from V and 2 bases from J, the gap between germline ends came to 10 bases. The CDR3 runs to 13 residues. CDR3 loop: CASSDRLTYEQYF. CDR3 sequence (DNA): TGTGCCAGCAGCGACAGGTTGACCTACGAGCAGTACTTC.

The rearrangement joins TRBV18 to TRBJ2-1; 8 positions match TRBD1. The CDR3 has 16 residues. Losses at the gene ends were 4 bases for V and 5 bases for J; bases not matched to a gene: 10. Germline V gives CDR1 KGHSH, CDR2 LQKENI. Written as DNA, the CDR3 is TGTGCCAGCTCACGCAGACAGGGGATTAGCCACAATGAGCAGTTCTTC. This codes for CASSRRQGISHNEQFF.

This chain connects TRBV2 to TRBJ2-1, with D possibly being TRBD2 (5 bases). Between the trimmed V and J ends, which lost 2 bases and 13 bases, there was a span of 15 bases. Germline V gene data show CDR1 as SNHLY and CDR2 as FYNNEI. The CDR3 runs to 13 residues. CDR3 coding DNA: TGTGCCAGCAGTGAAATGCGCGCGGGTGATCAGTTCTTC. Translation gives CASSEMRAGDQFF.

V and J are TRBV14 and TRBJ2-1; possibly TRBD2 for D (6 bases). Per the germline V gene, CDR1 is SGHDN and CDR2 is FVKESK. V dropped 4 bases and J dropped 3 bases, with 16 bases sitting between them. This CDR3 has 16 residues. CDR3 loop: CASSRLAGLGYNEQFF. Written as DNA, the CDR3 is TGTGCCAGCAGCCGTTTGGCGGGGCTGGGCTACAATGAGCAGTTCTTC. Together with reference TRBV14 and TRBJ2-1, the CDR3 gives the full variable domain: EAGVTQFPSHSVIEKGQTVTLRCDPISGHDNLYWYRRVMGKEIKFLLHFVKESKQDESGMPNNRFLAERTGGTYSTLKVQPAELEDSGVYFCASSRLAGLGYNEQFFGPGTRLTVL.

The rearrangement uses TRBV3-1 (or the pseudogene TRBV3-2) and TRBJ1-6, with D possibly being TRBD1 (6 bases). CDR1 and CDR2 from the germline V gene are LGHDT and YNNKEL (reference sequence). The CDR3 runs to 18 residues. V dropped 2 bases and J dropped 7 bases, with 21 bases sitting between them. CDR3 protein: CASSQKVLEQGTNSPLHF. The DNA for the CDR3 is TGTGCCAGCAGCCAAAAAGTCCTCGAACAGGGAACGAATTCACCCCTCCACTTT.

The genes are TRBV12-5 and TRBJ2-5; D uncertain. V gave up 2 bases and J gave up 5 bases, with 6 bases separating them. The CDR3 length is 12 residues. The germline gives CDR1 LGHNT, CDR2 FRNRAP. CDR3 nucleotides: TGTGCTAGTGGTTTGACTTTGGAGACCCAGTACTTC. Its protein is CASGLTLETQYF.

This rearrangement joins TRBV11-3 to TRBJ2-3; 13 bases agree with TRBD2. CDR3 length: 15 amino acids. V trimming: 5 bases; J trimming: 5 bases; junction bases outside the gene matches: 4. The V gene's germline CDR1 is SGHNT and CDR2 YENEEA. CDR3 region: CASSDRTSGRDTQYF. The CDR3 DNA follows: TGTGCCAGCAGCGACCGGACTAGCGGGAGAGATACGCAGTATTTT.

V usage is TRBV11-3 and J usage is TRBJ2-1; 12 bases line up with TRBD2. Trimming took 5 bases from V and 7 from J; bases not matched to a gene: 9. There are 16 residues in the CDR3. CDR1 is SGHNT and CDR2 is YENEEA in the germline V gene. The CDR3 loop reads CASSPGLAGLGNEQFF. The CDR3 nucleotides read TGTGCCAGCAGCCCGGGACTAGCGGGCCTAGGGAATGAGCAGTTCTTC. Combining the CDR3 with reference TRBV11-3 and TRBJ2-1 gives the whole variable domain EAGVVQSPRYKIIEKKQPVAFWCNPISGHNTLYWYLQNLGQGPELLIRYENEEAVDDSQLPKDRFSAERLKGVDSTLKIQPAELGDSAVYLCASSPGLAGLGNEQFFGPGTRLTVL.

V is TRBV7-9 and J is TRBJ2-7; D possibly corresponds to TRBD1 (6 bases). Germline V CDR1 and CDR2: SEHNR, FQNEAQ (reference sequence). V dropped 5 bases and J dropped 2 bases, with 16 bases sitting between them. This CDR3 is 15 amino acids long. In DNA form, the CDR3 reads TGTGCCAGCAGCCACCCCGGGACAACAGCCTACGAGCAGTACTTC. Protein product: CASSHPGTTAYEQYF. Full variable domain (remainder filled in from reference TRBV7-9 and TRBJ2-7): DTGVSQNPRHKITKRGQNVTFRCDPISEHNRLYWYRQTLGQGPEFLTYFQNEAQLEKSRLLSDRFSAERPKGSFSTLEIQRTEQGDSAMYLCASSHPGTTAYEQYFGPGTRLTVT.

V is TRBV7-9 and J is TRBJ2-1; TRBD2 matches 15 bases. Trimming took 4 bases from V and 4 from J; bases not matched to a gene: 11. Germline V lookup: CDR1 SEHNR, CDR2 FQNEAQ (reference sequence). The CDR3 contains 19 residues. CDR3 nucleotide sequence: TGTGCCAGCAGCTCCGGACTAGCGGGAGGGCCTACTGCTTACAATGAGCAGTTCTTC. Amino acids: CASSSGLAGGPTAYNEQFF.

The V call is TRBV11-1, the J call TRBJ2-5; TRBD2 matches at 9 bases. The trim removed 5 bases at V and 4 bases at J, leaving 8 bases unmatched. CDR3 length: 15 residues. Germline assignment: CDR1 SGHAT and CDR2 FQDESV (reference sequence). Here the CDR3 reads CASSLRVAGVETQYF. The CDR3 region has the DNA TGTGCCAGCAGCCTACGGGTAGCGGGAGTAGAGACCCAGTACTTC.

This chain connects TRBV7-8 to TRBJ2-7, with D unresolved. V gave up 5 bases and J gave up 0 bases, with 8 bases separating them. This CDR3 comprises 13 residues. Germline assignment: CDR1 SGHVS and CDR2 FQNEAQ. In nucleotides, the CDR3 is TGTGCCAGCAGCCATCCGAGCTCCTACGAGCAGTACTTC. As protein: CASSHPSSYEQYF.

Concerning this clone: Its ends do not fully match the called genes, so a read error is possible. This chain joins TRBV29-1 and TRBJ1-1; a weak D match, TRBD1 (5 bases). The germline V gene has CDR1 SQVTM and CDR2 ANQGSEA. The CDR3 has 11 residues. The CDR3 protein is CSVEAPVRVTF. The CDR3 DNA reads as TGCAGCGTTGAGGCACCGGTCAGGGTAACATTT.

The chain has TRBV11-2 and TRBJ1-1; a weak D match, TRBD1 (5 bases). V was shortened by 5 bases and J by 7 bases, with 17 bases between the two germline ends. CDR1 is SGHAT and CDR2 is FQNNGV in the germline V gene. CDR3 length equals 14 residues. CDR3: CASSPGPIQGEAFF. In nucleotides, the CDR3 is TGTGCCAGCAGCCCCGGCCCCATCCAGGGTGAAGCTTTCTTT. Full variable domain (missing parts from reference TRBV11-2 and TRBJ1-1): EAGVAQSPRYKIIEKRQSVAFWCNPISGHATLYWYQQILGQGPKLLIQFQNNGVVDDSQLPKDRFSAERLKGVDSTLKIQPAKLEDSAVYLCASSPGPIQGEAFFGQGTRLTVV.

The rearrangement uses TRBV30 and TRBJ2-7, with 12 bases that match TRBD2. CDR1 is GTSNPN and CDR2 is SVGIG in the germline V gene (reference sequence). Trimming took 2 bases from V and 6 from J; bases not matched to a gene: 5. The CDR3 totals 14 residues. The CDR3 loop reads CAWSRLAGVFEQYF. As DNA, the CDR3 is TGTGCCTGGAGTCGACTAGCGGGAGTCTTCGAGCAGTACTTC. Full variable domain (missing parts from reference TRBV30 and TRBJ2-7): SQTIHQWPATLVQPVGSPLSLECTVEGTSNPNLYWYRQAAGRGLQLLFYSVGIGQISSEVPQNLSASRPQDRQFILSSKKLLLSDSGFYLCAWSRLAGVFEQYFGPGTRLTVT.